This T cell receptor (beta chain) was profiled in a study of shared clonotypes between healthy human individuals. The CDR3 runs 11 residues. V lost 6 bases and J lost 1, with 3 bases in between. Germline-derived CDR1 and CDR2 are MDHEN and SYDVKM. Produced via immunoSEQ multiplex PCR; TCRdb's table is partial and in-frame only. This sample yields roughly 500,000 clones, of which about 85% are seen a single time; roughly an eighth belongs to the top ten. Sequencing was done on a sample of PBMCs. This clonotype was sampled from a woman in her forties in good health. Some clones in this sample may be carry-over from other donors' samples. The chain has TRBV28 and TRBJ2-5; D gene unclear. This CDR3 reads CASRLQETQYF. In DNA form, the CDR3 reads TGTGCCAGCAGGCTCCAAGAGACCCAGTACTTC.